The entry below describes one T cell receptor beta chain. This sample was included in a study of blood T cell repertoires in COVID-19. V lost 9 bases to trimming and J lost 1 base, with 13 bases between them. Germline CDR1 is LNHDA and CDR2 is SQIVND (reference sequence). The CDR3 is 13 amino acids. Sequencing used immunoSEQ multiplex PCR; TCRdb keeps in-frame clones, though not all of them. The profile shows 25,000 to 35,000 clones, over 75% of them singletons. The sequence came from a woman in her 70s with active or convalescent COVID-19. The chain recombines TRBV19 with TRBJ2-7; perhaps TRBD2 as D (5 bases). The sequenced sample consisted of peripheral blood. CDR3 amino acids: CASGVGRSYEQYF. The CDR3 coding sequence is TGTGCCAGCGGGGTTGGTAGGTCCTACGAGCAGTACTTC. The variable domain in full, with the rest retrieved from reference TRBV19 and TRBJ2-7, is DGGITQSPKYLFRKEGQNVTLSCEQNLNHDAMYWYRQDPGQGLRLIYYSQIVNDFQKGDIAEGYSVSREKKESFPLTVTSAQKNPTAFYLCASGVGRSYEQYFGPGTRLTVT.